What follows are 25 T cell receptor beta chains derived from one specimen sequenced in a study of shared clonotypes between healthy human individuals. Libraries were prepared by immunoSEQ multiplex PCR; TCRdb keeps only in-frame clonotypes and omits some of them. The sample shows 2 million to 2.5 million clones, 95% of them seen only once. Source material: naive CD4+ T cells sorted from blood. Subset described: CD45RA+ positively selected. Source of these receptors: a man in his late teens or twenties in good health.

CDR3 nucleotides: TGTGCCTGGAGTCTTATGGGGGCAGGGGTTGGAAACACCATATATTTT. This translates into CAWSLMGAGVGNTIYF. V is TRBV30 and J is TRBJ1-3, with D maybe TRBD1 (6 bases). Germline V CDR1 and CDR2: GTSNPN, SVGIG (reference sequence). The CDR3 has 16 residues. V lost 2 bases to trimming and J lost 3 bases, with 17 bases between them.

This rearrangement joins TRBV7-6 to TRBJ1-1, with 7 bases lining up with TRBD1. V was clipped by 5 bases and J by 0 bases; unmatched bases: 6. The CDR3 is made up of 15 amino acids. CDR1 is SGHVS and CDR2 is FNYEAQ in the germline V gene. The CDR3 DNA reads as TGTGCCAGCAGCCCTATAGACAGGGTGAACACTGAAGCTTTCTTT. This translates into CASSPIDRVNTEAFF.

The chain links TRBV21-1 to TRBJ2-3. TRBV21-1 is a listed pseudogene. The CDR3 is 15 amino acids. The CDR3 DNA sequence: TGTGCCAGCAGCATCATTGCATCTGGCACAGATACGCAGTATTTT. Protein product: CASSIIASGTDTQYF.

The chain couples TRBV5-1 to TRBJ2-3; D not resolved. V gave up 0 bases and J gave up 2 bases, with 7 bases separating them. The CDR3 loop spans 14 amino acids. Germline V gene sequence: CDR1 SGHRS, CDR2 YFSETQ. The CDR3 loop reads CASSLELFTDTQYF. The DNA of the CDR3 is TGCGCCAGCAGCTTGGAGTTGTTCACAGATACGCAGTATTTT.

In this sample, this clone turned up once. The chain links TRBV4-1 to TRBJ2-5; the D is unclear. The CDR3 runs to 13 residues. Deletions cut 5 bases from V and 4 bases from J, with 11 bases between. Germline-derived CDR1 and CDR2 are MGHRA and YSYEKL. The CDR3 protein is CASSVGVTETQYF. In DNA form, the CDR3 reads TGCGCCAGCAGCGTAGGCGTGACAGAGACCCAGTACTTC.

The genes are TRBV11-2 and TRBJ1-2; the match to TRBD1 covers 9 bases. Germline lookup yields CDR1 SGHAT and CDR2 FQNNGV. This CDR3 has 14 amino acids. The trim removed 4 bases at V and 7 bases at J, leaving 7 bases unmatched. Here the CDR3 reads CASSSRTGEGGYTF. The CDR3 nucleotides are TGTGCCAGCAGCTCAAGGACAGGGGAAGGTGGCTACACCTTC.

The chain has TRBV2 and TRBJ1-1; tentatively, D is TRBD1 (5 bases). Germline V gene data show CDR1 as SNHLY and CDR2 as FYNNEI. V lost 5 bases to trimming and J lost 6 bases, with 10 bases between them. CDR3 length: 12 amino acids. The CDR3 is CASSFRGAEAFF. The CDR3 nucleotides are TGTGCCAGCAGTTTTAGGGGAGCTGAAGCTTTCTTT. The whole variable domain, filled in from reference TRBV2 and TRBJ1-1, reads EPEVTQTPSHQVTQMGQEVILRCVPISNHLYFYWYRQILGQKVEFLVSFYNNEISEKSEIFDDQFSVERPDGSNFTLKIRSTKLEDSAMYFCASSFRGAEAFFGQGTRLTVV.

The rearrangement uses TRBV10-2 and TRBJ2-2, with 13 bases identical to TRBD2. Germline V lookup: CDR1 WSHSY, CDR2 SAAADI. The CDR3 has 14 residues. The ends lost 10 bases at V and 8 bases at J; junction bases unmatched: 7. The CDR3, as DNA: TGCGCCACCAAACTAGCGGGGGGGCAAGGGGAGCTGTTTTTT. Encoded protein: CATKLAGGQGELFF.

CDR3 sequence (DNA): TGTGCCAGCAGTTATCCCATTGAACAGGGGAACACTGAAGCTTTCTTT. Translation: CASSYPIEQGNTEAFF. This chain connects TRBV28 to TRBJ1-1; D is possibly TRBD1 (6 bases). V was trimmed by 4 bases and J by 1 base, leaving 16 bases between them. The CDR3 length is 16 residues. The germline gives CDR1 MDHEN, CDR2 SYDVKM. Full variable domain (rest looked up from reference TRBV28 and TRBJ1-1): DVKVTQSSRYLVKRTGEKVFLECVQDMDHENMFWYRQDPGLGLRLIYFSYDVKMKEKGDIPEGYSVSREKKERFSLILESASTNQTSMYLCASSYPIEQGNTEAFFGQGTRLTVV.

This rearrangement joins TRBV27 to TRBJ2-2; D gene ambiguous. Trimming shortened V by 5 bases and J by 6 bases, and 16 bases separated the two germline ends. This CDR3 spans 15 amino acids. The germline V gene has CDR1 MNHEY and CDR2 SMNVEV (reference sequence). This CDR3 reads CASSPEWGLAGELFF. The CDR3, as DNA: TGTGCCAGCAGTCCAGAATGGGGTCTGGCCGGGGAGCTGTTTTTT.

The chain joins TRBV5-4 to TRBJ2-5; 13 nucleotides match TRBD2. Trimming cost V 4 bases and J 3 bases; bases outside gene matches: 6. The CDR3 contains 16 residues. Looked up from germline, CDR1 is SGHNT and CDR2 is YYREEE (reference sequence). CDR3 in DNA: TGTGCCAGCAGCCCGCCGGGACTAGCGGGGAAAGAGACCCAGTACTTC. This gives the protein CASSPPGLAGKETQYF.

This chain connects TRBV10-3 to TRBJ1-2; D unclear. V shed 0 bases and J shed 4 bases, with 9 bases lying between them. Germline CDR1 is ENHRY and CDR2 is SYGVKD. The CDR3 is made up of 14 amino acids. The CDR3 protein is CAISESEGPYGYTF. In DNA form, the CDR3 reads TGTGCCATCAGTGAGTCAGAGGGCCCCTATGGCTACACCTTC.

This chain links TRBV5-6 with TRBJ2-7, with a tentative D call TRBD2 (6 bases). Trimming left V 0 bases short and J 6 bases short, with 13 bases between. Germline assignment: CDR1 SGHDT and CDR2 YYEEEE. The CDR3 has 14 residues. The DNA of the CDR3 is TGTGCCAGCAGCTTGGCAGGGAGGTATGGCGAGCAGTACTTC. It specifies CASSLAGRYGEQYF. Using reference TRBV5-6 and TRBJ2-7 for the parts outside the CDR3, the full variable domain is DAGVTQSPTHLIKTRGQQVTLRCSPKSGHDTVSWYQQALGQGPQFIFQYYEEEERQRGNFPDRFSGHQFPNYSSELNVNALLLGDSALYLCASSLAGRYGEQYFGPGTRLTVT.

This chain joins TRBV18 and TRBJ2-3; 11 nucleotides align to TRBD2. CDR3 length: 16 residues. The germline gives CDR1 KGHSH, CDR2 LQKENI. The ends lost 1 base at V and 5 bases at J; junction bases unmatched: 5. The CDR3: CASSPRLAGLGDTQYF. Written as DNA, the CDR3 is TGTGCCAGCTCACCACGACTAGCGGGACTTGGAGATACGCAGTATTTT. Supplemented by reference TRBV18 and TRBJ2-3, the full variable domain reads NAGVMQNPRHLVRRRGQEARLRCSPMKGHSHVYWYRQLPEEGLKFMVYLQKENIIDESGMPKERFSAEFPKEGPSILRIQQVVRGDSAAYFCASSPRLAGLGDTQYFGPGTRLTVL.

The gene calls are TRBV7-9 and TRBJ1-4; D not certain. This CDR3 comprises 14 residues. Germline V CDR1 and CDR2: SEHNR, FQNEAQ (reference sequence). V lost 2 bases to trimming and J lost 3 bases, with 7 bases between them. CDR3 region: CASSLTSANEKLFF. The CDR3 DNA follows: TGTGCCAGCAGCTTAACTTCCGCTAATGAAAAACTGTTTTTT.

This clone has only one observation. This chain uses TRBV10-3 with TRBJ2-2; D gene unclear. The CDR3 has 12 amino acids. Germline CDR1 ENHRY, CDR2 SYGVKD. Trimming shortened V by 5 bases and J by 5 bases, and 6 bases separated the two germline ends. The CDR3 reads CAISSVTGELFF. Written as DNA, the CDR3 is TGTGCCATCAGTTCCGTTACCGGGGAGCTGTTTTTT.

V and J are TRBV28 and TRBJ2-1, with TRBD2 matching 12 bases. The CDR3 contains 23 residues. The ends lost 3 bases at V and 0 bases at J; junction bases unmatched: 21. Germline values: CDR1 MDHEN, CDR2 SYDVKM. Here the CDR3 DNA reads TGTGCCAGCAGTTTCAGGGCCCTGCCTCTTCAACTAGCGGGAGGCCACTCCTACAATGAGCAGTTCTTC. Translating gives CASSFRALPLQLAGGHSYNEQFF.

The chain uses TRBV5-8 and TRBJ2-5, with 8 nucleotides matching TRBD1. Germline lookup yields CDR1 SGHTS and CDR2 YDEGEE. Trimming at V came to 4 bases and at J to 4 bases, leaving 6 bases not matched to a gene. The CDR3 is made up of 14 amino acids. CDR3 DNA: TGTGCCAGCAGCACCGGACAGGGTGGAGAGACCCAGTACTTC. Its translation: CASSTGQGGETQYF.

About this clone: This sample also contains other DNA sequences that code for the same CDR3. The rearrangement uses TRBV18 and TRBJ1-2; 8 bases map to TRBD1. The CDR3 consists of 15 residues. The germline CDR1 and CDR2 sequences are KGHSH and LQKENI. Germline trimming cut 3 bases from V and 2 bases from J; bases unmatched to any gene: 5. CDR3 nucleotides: TGTGCCAGCTCACCCGGACAGGGTTCGAACTATGGCTACACCTTC. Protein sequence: CASSPGQGSNYGYTF.

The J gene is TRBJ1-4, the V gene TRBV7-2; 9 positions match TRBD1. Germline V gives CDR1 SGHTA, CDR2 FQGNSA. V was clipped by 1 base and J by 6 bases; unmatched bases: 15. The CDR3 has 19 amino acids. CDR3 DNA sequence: TGTGCCAGCAGCTTAGTGGGATGGGACAGGGAGGCGGACTATGAAAAACTGTTTTTT. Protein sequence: CASSLVGWDREADYEKLFF. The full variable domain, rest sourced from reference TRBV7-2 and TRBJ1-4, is GAGVSQSPSNKVTEKGKDVELRCDPISGHTALYWYRQSLGQGLEFLIYFQGNSAPDKSGLPSDRFSAERTGGSVSTLTIQRTQQEDSAVYLCASSLVGWDREADYEKLFFGSGTQLSVL.

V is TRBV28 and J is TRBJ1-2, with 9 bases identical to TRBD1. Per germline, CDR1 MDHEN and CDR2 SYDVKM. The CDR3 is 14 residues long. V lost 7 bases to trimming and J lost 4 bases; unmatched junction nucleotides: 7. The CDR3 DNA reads TGTGCCAGCAACCCTGGGACAGGGATCTATGGCTACACCTTC. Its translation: CASNPGTGIYGYTF.

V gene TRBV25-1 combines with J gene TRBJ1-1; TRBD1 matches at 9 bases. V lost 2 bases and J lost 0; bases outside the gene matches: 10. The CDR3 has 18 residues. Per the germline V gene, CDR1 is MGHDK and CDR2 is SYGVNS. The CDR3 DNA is TGTGCCAGCAGTGAAAGAAGGGGGACAGGGCGGATGAACACTGAAGCTTTCTTT. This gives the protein CASSERRGTGRMNTEAFF.

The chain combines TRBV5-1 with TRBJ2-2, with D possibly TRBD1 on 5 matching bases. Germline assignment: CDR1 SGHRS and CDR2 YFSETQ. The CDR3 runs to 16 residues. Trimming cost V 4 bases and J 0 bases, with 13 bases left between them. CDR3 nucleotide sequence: TGCGCCAGCAGCAACAGGACATACGCGAACACCGGGGAGCTGTTTTTT. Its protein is CASSNRTYANTGELFF.

The CDR3 nucleotides are TGTGCCAGCAGTGAACGGGGGACCACTGAAGCTTTCTTT. Protein product: CASSERGTTEAFF. V gene TRBV6-1 combines with J gene TRBJ1-1; D possibly corresponds to TRBD1 (5 bases). V shed 2 bases and J shed 4 bases, with 8 bases lying between them. Germline V gene data show CDR1 as MNHNS and CDR2 as SASEGT. The CDR3 is made up of 13 amino acids.

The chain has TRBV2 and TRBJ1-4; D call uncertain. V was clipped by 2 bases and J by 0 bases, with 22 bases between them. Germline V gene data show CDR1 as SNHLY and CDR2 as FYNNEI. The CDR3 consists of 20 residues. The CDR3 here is CASSETFMGGLGATNEKLFF. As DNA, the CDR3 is TGTGCCAGCAGTGAAACTTTTATGGGAGGTTTGGGAGCAACTAATGAAAAACTGTTTTTT.